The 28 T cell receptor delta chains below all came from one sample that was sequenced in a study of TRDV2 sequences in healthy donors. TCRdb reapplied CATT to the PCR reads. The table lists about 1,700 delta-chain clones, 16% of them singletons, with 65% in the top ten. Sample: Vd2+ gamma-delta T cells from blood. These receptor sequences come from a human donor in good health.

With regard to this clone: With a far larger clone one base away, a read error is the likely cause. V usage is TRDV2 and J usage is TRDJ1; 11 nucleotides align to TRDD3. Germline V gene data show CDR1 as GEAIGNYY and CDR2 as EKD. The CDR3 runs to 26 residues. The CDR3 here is CACDTVPYPQTPLGDKNREDTNKLIF. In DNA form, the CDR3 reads TGTGCCTGTGACACCGTGCCGTACCCACAAACTCCACTGGGGGATAAAAATAGGGAGGACACCAATAAACTCATCTTT.

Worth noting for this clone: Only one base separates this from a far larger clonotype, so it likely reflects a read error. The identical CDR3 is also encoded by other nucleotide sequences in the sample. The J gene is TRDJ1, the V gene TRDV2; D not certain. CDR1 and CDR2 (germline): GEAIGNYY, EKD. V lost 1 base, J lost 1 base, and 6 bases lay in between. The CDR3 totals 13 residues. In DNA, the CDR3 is TGTGCCTGTGACACATTTGGCACCGATAAACTCATCTTT. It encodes CACDTFGTDKLIF.

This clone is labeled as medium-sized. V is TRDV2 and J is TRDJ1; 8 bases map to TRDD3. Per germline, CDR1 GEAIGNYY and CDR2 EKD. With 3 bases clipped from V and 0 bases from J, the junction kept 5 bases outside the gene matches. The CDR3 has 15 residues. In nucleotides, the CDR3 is TGTGCCTGTGACCCGCTGGGGGAGTACACCGATAAACTCATCTTT. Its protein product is CACDPLGEYTDKLIF.

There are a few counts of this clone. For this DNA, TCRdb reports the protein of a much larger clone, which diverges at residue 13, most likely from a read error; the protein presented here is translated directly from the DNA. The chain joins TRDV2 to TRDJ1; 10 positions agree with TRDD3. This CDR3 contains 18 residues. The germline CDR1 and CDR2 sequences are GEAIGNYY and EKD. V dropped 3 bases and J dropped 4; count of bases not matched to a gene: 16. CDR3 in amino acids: CACDAILLGDSGDDKLIF. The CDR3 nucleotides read TGTGCCTGTGACGCGATCTTACTGGGGGATTCGGGGGACGATAAACTCATCTTT.

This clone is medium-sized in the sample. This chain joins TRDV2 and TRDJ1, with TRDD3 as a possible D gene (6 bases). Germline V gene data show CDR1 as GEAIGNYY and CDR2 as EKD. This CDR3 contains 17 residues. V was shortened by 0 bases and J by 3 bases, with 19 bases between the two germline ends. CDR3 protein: CACDTLSGGFVADKLIF. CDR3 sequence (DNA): TGTGCCTGTGACACCCTTAGTGGGGGCTTCGTCGCCGATAAACTCATCTTT.

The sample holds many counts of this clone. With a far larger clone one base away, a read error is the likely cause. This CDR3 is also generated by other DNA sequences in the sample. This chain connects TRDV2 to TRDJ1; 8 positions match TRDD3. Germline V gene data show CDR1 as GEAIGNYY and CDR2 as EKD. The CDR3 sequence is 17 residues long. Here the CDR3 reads CACDTVQLGENTDKLIF. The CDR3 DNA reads TGTGCTTGTGACACCGTTCAGCTGGGGGAGAACACCGATAAACTCATCTTT.

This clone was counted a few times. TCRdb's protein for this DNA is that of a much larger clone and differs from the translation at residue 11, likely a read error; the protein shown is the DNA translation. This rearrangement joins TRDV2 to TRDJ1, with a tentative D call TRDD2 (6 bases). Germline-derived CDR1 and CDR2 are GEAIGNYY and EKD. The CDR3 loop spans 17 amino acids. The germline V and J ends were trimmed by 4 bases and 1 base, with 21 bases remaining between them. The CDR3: CACDRLPGLDITDKLIF. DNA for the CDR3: TGTGCCTGTGATCGCCTTCCAGGGCTGGATATCACCGATAAACTCATCTTT.

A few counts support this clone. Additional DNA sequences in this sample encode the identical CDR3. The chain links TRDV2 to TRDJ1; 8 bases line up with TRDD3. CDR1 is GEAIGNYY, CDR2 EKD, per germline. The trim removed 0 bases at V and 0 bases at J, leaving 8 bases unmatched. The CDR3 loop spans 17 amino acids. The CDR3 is CACDTLALGENTDKLIF. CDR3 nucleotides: TGTGCCTGTGACACCCTAGCGCTGGGGGAGAACACCGATAAACTCATCTTT.

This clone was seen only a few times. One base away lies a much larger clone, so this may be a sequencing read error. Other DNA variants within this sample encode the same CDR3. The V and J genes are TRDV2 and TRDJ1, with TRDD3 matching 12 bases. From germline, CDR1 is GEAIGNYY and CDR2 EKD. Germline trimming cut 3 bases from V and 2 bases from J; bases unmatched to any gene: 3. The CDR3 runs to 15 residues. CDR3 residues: CACDPLGDTTDKLIF. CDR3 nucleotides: TGTGCCTGTGACCCACTGGGGGATACAACCGATAAACTCATCTTT.

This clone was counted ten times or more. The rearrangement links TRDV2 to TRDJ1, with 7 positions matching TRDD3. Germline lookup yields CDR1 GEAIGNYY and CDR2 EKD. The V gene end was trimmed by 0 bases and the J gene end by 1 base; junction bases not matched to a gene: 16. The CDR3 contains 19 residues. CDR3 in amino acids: CACDTLGSGGHASTDKLIF. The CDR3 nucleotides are TGTGCCTGTGACACCCTAGGATCTGGGGGCCACGCATCCACCGATAAACTCATCTTT.

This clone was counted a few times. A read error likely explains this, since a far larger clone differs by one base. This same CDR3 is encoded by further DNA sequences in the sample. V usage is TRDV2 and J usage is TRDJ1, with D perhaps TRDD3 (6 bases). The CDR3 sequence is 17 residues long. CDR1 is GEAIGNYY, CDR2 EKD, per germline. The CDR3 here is CACDGLEGYGYTDKLIF. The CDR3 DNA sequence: TGTGCCTGTGATGGACTTGAGGGATATGGGTACACAGATAAACTCATCTTT.

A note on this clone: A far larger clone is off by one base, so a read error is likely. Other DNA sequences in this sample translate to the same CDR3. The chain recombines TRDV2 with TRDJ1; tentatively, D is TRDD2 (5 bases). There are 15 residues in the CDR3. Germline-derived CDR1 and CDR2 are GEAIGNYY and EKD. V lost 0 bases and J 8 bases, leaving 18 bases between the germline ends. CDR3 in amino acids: CACDTVSSPRGKLIF. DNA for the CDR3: TGTGCCTGTGACACCGTTTCCTCCCCAAGAGGCAAACTCATCTTT.

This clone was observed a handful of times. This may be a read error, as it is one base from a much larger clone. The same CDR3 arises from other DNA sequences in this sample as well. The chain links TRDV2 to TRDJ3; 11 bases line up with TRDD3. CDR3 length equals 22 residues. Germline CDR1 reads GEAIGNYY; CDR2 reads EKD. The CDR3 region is CACDTGFGGYAMGSWDTRQMFF. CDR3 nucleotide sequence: TGTGCCTGCGACACCGGGTTTGGGGGATACGCGATGGGCTCCTGGGACACCCGACAGATGTTTTTC.

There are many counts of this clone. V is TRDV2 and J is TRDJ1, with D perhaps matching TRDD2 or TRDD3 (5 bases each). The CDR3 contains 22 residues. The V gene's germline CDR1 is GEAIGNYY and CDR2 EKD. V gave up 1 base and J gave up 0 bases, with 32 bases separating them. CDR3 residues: CACDTVTYGLRAPGEYTDKLIF. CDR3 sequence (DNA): TGTGCCTGTGACACTGTAACCTACGGACTACGGGCTCCAGGGGAATACACCGATAAACTCATCTTT.

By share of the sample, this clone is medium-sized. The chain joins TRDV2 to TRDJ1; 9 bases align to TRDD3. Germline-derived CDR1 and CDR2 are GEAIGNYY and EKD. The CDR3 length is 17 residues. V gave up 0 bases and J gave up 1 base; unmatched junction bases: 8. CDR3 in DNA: TGTGCCTGTGACACCGTTAGGGGATACGGGGGCACCGATAAACTCATCTTT. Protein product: CACDTVRGYGGTDKLIF.

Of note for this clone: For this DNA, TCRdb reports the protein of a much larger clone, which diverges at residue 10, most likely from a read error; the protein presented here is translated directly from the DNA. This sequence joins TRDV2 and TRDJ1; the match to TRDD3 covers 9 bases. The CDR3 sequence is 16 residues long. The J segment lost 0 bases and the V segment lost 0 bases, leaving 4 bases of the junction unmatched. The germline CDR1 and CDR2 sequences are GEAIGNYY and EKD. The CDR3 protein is CACDTLGDVDTDKLIF. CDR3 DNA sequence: TGTGCCTGTGACACCCTGGGGGATGTAGACACCGATAAACTCATCTTT.

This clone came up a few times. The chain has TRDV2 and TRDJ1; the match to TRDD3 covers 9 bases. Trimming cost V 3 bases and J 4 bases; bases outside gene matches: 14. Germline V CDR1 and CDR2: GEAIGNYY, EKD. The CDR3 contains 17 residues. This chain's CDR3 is CACDLVGDKPLNDKLIF. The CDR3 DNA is TGTGCCTGTGACCTCGTGGGGGATAAACCGCTGAACGATAAACTCATCTTT.

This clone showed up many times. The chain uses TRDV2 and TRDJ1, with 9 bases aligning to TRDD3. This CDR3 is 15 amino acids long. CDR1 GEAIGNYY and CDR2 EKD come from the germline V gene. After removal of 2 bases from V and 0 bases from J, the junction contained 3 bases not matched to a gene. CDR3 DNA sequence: TGTGCCTGTGACATGGGGGATAGGGACACCGATAAACTCATCTTT. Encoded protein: CACDMGDRDTDKLIF.

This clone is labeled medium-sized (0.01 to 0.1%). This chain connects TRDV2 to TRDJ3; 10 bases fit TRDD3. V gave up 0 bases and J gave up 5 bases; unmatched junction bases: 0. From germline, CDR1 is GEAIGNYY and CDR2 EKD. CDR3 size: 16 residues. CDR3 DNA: TGTGCCTGTGACACCCTGGGGGATAGGGACACCCGACAGATGTTTTTC. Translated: CACDTLGDRDTRQMFF.

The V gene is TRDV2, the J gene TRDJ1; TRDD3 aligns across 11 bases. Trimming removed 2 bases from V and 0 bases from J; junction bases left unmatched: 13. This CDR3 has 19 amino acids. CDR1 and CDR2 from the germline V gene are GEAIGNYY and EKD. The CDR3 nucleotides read TGTGCCTGTGACAAGCTTGGTCTACTGGGGGATAGGGACACCGATAAACTCATCTTT. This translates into CACDKLGLLGDRDTDKLIF.

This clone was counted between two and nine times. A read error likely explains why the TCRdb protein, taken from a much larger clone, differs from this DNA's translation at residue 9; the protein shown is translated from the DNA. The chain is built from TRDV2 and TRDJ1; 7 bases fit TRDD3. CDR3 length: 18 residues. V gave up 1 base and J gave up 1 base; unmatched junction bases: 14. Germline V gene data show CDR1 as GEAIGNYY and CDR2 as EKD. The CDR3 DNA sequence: TGTGCCTGTGACACTCTGCGTCAGAGTGGGGGACCCACCGATAAACTCATCTTT. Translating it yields CACDTLRQSGGPTDKLIF.

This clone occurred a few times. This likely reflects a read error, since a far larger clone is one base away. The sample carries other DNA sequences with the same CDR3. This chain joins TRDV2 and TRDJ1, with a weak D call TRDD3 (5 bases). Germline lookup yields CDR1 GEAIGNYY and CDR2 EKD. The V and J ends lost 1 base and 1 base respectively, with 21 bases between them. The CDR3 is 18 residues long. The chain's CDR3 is CACDTLRQTGGPTDKLIF. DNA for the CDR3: TGTGCCTGTGACACTCTGCGTCAGACTGGTGGACCCACCGATAAACTCATCTTT.

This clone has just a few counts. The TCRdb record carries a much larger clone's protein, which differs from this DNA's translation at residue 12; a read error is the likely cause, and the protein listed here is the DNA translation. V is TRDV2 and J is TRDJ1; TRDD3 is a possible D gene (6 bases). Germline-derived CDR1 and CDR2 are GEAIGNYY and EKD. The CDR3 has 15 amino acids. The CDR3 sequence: CACDTLTRGTDNLIF. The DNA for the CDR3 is TGTGCCTGTGACACTCTCACCCGGGGGACCGATAATCTCATCTTT.

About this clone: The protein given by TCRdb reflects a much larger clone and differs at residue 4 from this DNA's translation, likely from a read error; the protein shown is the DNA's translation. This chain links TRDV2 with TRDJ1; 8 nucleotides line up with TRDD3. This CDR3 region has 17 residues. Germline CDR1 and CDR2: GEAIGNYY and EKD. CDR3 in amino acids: CACNTVQLGENTDKLIF. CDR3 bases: TGTGCCTGTAACACCGTTCAGCTGGGGGAGAACACCGATAAACTCATCTTT.

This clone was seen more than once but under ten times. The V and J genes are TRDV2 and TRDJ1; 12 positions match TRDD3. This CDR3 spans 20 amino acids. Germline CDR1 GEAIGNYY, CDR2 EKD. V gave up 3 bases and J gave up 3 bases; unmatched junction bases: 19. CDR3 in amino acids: CACDPLHSDATGGYSDKLIF. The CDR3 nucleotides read TGTGCCTGTGACCCCCTCCATTCCGACGCTACTGGGGGATACTCCGATAAACTCATCTTT.

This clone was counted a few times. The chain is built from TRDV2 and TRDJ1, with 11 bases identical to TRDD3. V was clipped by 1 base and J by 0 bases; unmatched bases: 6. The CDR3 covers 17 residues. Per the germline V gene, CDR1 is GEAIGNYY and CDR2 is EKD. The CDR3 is CACDTVLGDRDTDKLIF. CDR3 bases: TGTGCCTGTGACACAGTACTGGGGGATAGGGACACCGATAAACTCATCTTT.

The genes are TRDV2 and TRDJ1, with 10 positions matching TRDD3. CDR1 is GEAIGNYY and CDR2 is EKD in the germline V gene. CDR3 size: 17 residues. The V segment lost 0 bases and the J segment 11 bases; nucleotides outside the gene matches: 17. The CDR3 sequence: CACDTLALGDITPRLIF. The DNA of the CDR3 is TGTGCCTGTGACACCCTAGCGCTGGGGGATATAACACCTCGGCTCATCTTT.

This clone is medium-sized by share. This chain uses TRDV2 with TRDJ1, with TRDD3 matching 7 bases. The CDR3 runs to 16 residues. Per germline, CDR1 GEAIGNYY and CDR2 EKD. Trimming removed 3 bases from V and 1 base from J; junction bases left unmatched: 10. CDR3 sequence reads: CACDPVGDIRTDKLIF. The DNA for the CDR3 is TGTGCCTGTGACCCCGTAGGGGATATTCGCACCGATAAACTCATCTTT.